This is a list of T cell receptor beta chains from one sample in a study of OX40 agonist ivuxolimab in advanced cancers. The method was immunoSEQ multiplex PCR; TCRdb's version includes in-frame clones alone and lacks a portion of them. The sample has 95,000 to 150,000 clones, roughly nine tenths seen once; the top ten hold 0.55%. The sample here was CD4+ or CD8+ T cells sorted from blood, taken in a trial of the OX40 agonist ivuxolimab. The receptor set was obtained from an adult with an advanced solid tumor such as melanoma, head and neck, liver or kidney cancer. CDR3s include the opening cysteine and the closing phenylalanine or tryptophan. Fields, in order: V gene, CDR3 length, J gene, clone size, D gene, CDR3 protein, CDR3 DNA. A D gene is named only where the DNA matches it firmly. Only part of the rows carry a size: once, few, many, or a class if the clone is expanded.

V: TRBV5-3
length: 18
J: TRBJ1-4
size: NA
D: TRBD1
CDR3: CARSPLGPGTGGDEKLFF
DNA: TGTGCCAGAAGCCCCCTGGGACCCGGGACAGGGGGTGATGAAAAACTGTTTTTT

V: TRBV7-7
length: 16
J: TRBJ2-2
size: NA
D: TRBD1
CDR3: CASSSGQGSNTGELFF
DNA: TGTGCCAGCAGTTCGGGACAGGGGTCAAACACCGGGGAGCTGTTTTTT

V: TRBV6-4
length: 13
J: TRBJ1-5
size: NA
D: NA
CDR3: CASSDQHGQPQHF
DNA: TGTGCCAGCAGCGACCAACATGGGCAGCCCCAGCATTTT

V: TRBV28
length: 15
J: TRBJ1-1
size: once
D: NA
CDR3: CASTSPGQKNTEAFF
DNA: TGTGCCAGCACTTCACCGGGACAAAAGAACACTGAAGCTTTCTTT

V: TRBV5-4
length: 16
J: TRBJ2-3
size: NA
D: TRBD1
CDR3: CASSRGQEITADTQYF
DNA: TGTGCCAGCAGCAGGGGACAGGAAATTACGGCAGATACGCAGTATTTT

V: TRBV28
length: 15
J: TRBJ1-4
size: NA
D: NA
CDR3: CASRGETATNEKLFF
DNA: TGTGCCAGCCGAGGGGAGACGGCAACTAATGAAAAACTGTTTTTT

V: TRBV27
length: 18
J: TRBJ2-3
size: once
D: NA
CDR3: CASSLFRSGRGIPDTQYF
DNA: TGTGCCAGCAGTTTATTCCGGTCTGGCAGGGGAATTCCAGATACGCAGTATTTT

V: TRBV19
length: 15
J: TRBJ1-4
size: NA
D: TRBD1
CDR3: CASSSRTGLKEKLFF
DNA: TGTGCCAGTAGTTCCAGGACAGGGTTAAAGGAAAAACTGTTTTTT

V: TRBV18
length: 18
J: TRBJ2-7
size: NA
D: TRBD2
CDR3: CASSPMGGASGGSYEQYF
DNA: TGTGCCAGCTCACCAATGGGGGGCGCGAGCGGGGGTTCCTACGAGCAGTACTTC

V: TRBV20-1
length: 11
J: TRBJ2-5
size: NA
D: NA
CDR3: CSARRRETQYF
DNA: TGCAGTGCTAGAAGACGGGAGACCCAGTACTTC